This entry is about one TCR beta chain. Its target is not known. The data stem from a study of beta chain features in type 1 diabetes. Regarding the study as a whole: Because the template was cDNA, high-expressing cells might be over-represented. PCR might pick shorter templates more often, in the same way for patients and controls.

cDNA synthesis used the whole RNA isolate, giving expressed TCRB sequences. TCRdb's table, derived via immunoSEQ multiplex PCR, lists solely in-frame clones and lacks some. The sample holds 350,000 or so clones; around 20% are singletons and the top ten take under 0.05%. Germline CDR1 is SQVTM and CDR2 is ANQGSEA. V dropped 4 bases and J dropped 4; count of bases not matched to a gene: 4. This CDR3 has 13 amino acids. This receptor was identified in a woman younger than 35 in good health. This rearrangement joins TRBV29-1 to TRBJ2-7; 10 nucleotides line up with TRBD2. The material sequenced was naive CD4+ T cells from blood. The CDR3 nucleotides are TGCAGCGTTGTACTAGCGGGGAGATACGAGCAGTACTTC. Its protein product is CSVVLAGRYEQYF.